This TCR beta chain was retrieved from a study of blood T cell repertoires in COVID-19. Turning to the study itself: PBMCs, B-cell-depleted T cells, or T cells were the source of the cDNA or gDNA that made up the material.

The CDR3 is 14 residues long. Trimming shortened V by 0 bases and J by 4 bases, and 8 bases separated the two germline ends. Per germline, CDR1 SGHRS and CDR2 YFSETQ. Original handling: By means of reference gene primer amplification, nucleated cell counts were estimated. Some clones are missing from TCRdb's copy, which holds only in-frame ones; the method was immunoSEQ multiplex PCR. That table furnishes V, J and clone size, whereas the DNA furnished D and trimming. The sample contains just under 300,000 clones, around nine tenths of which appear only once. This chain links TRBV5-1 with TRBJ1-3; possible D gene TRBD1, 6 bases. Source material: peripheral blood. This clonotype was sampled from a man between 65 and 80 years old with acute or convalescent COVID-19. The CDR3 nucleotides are TGCGCCAGCAGCTTGGAGGGGGACGGAAACACCATATATTTT. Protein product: CASSLEGDGNTIYF. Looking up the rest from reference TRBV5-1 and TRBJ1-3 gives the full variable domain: KAGVTQTPRYLIKTRGQQVTLSCSPISGHRSVSWYQQTPGQGLQFLFEYFSETQRNKGNFPGRFSGRQFSNSRSEMNVSTLELGDSALYLCASSLEGDGNTIYFGEGSWLTVV.